This TCR beta chain was sequenced for a study of blood T cell repertoires in COVID-19. Study-level background: Samples taken during acute and convalescent COVID-19 were collected in the United States, Italy and Spain. In each case, the material was cDNA or gDNA derived from T cells, B-cell-depleted T cells, or PBMCs.

In the original processing: Using reference gene primer amplification, nucleated cell counts were estimated. Measured with immunoSEQ multiplex PCR; TCRdb has only the in-frame clones, and not every one. V and J calls and clone size are given by that table; D and trimming were obtained from the DNA. The sample shows about 280,000 clones, 65% to 90% of them seen only once. The V gene lost 1 base and the J gene lost 4 bases, with 8 bases spanning the gap. CDR3 size: 14 residues. Germline CDR1 is MNHEY and CDR2 is SMNVEV (reference sequence). V usage is TRBV27 and J usage is TRBJ1-5; D ambiguous. The clonotype originates from a man aged 50-60 years with active or convalescent COVID-19. The sample was peripheral blood. The DNA for the CDR3 is TGTGCCAGCAGTTTATTGGGGAGAAATCAGCCCCAGCATTTT. The encoded protein is CASSLLGRNQPQHF.